Listed below are T cell receptor beta chains from one sample, sequenced in a study of radiotherapy plus CTLA-4 blockade in lung cancer. Assay used: immunoSEQ multiplex PCR; TCRdb lists only in-frame clones, some missing. The sample lists about 88,000 clones; around 72% were seen once. The sequencing used peripheral blood, collected from a patient treated with radiotherapy plus ipilimumab. These receptor sequences come from a human donor with non-small cell lung cancer that progressed on radiotherapy plus ipilimumab. CDR3s include the opening cysteine and the closing phenylalanine or tryptophan. A D gene is named only where the DNA matches it firmly. Clone size is stated in some rows and not others, as once, few, many or a class when expanded.

>NA|NA|TRBV27|TRBJ2-3
TGTGCCAGCAGTTTAGCGGGGAGGAGCAACACGCAGTATTTT
CASSLAGRSNTQYF
>few|TRBD1|TRBV4-3|TRBJ2-7
TGCGCCAGCAGCCTAGGGACAGGGCGGTACGAGCAGTACTTC
CASSLGTGRYEQYF
>NA|NA|TRBV4-3|TRBJ2-7
TGCGCCAGCAGCCAAGATCGGGCAGGGGGGAGCTACGAGCAGTACTTC
CASSQDRAGGSYEQYF
>few|NA|TRBV28|TRBJ2-7
TGTGCCAGCCGCCGGGCCTCCTACGAGCAGTACTTC
CASRRASYEQYF
>few|TRBD1|TRBV11-1|TRBJ1-1
TGTGCCAGCAGGGCCGGGACAGCGAACACTGAAGCTTTCTTT
CASRAGTANTEAFF
>NA|NA|TRBV28|TRBJ1-3
TGTGCCAGCAGTCCACCGGGACACTCTCAGAGCACCATATATTTT
CASSPPGHSQSTIYF
>NA|NA|TRBV9|TRBJ2-1
TGTGCCAGCAGCGTAGGTGAGCCTCGCTCCTACAATGAGCAGTTCTTC
CASSVGEPRSYNEQFF
>once|NA|TRBV29-1|TRBJ2-7
TGCAGCGTTGAAGATGAAGCAGGGGAGACGTACTTC
CSVEDEAGETYF
>NA|TRBD1|TRBV7-8|TRBJ1-6
TGTGCCAGCAGCATGACAGGGCGGAATTCACCCCTCCACTTT
CASSMTGRNSPLHF
>NA|NA|TRBV15|TRBJ2-3
TGTGCCACCAGCAGAGCGTCCGGTCTAGATACGCAGTATTTT
CATSRASGLDTQYF
>NA|TRBD2|TRBV6-1|TRBJ2-1
TGTGCCAGCAGGGGAGGACTAGCGGCCTACAATGAGCAGTTCTTC
CASRGGLAAYNEQFF
>NA|TRBD2|TRBV15|TRBJ2-7
TGTGCCACCAGCAATAGCGGGGGGGCGGTTTACGAGCAGTACTTC
CATSNSGGAVYEQYF
>NA|NA|TRBV19|TRBJ1-1
TGTGCCAGTAGTATAGGGAGCCCGAACACTGAAGCTTTCTTT
CASSIGSPNTEAFF
>NA|NA|TRBV11-3|TRBJ2-1
TGTGCCAGCAGCTCCTCTCCGGGCCATTCCAATGAGCAGTTCTTC
CASSSSPGHSNEQFF
>few|NA|TRBV5-1|TRBJ2-7
TGCGCCAGCAGCGGGGACTACGAGCAGTACTTC
CASSGDYEQYF
>NA|NA|TRBV15|TRBJ2-3
TGTGCCACCAGCAGAGCGGGAGAAATCGTAGATACGCAGTATTTT
CATSRAGEIVDTQYF
>NA|NA|TRBV2|TRBJ1-4
TGTGCCAGCAGTGAAGTAGGCCAGGGAGGTGAAAAACTGTTTTTT
CASSEVGQGGEKLFF
>once|NA|TRBV5-4|TRBJ2-7
TGTGCCAGCAGCTTACAGGGAAATTTGGTTTACGAGCAGTACTTC
CASSLQGNLVYEQYF
>NA|NA|TRBV2|TRBJ2-5
TGTGCCAGCACCTGGAGTACAGGGGAGGGAGAGACCCAGTACTTC
CASTWSTGEGETQYF
>NA|TRBD1|TRBV30|TRBJ1-6
TGTGCCTGGAGTCCCCCGGACAGGGGAAATTCACCCCTCCACTTT
CAWSPPDRGNSPLHF
>few|NA|TRBV7-9|TRBJ2-1
TGTGCCAGCAGCTCCCGACTCTTCTCCTACAATGAGCAGTTCTTC
CASSSRLFSYNEQFF
>NA|TRBD1|TRBV10-3|TRBJ1-5
TGTGCCATCAAGGGACAGGGTAGCAATCAGCCCCAGCATTTT
CAIKGQGSNQPQHF
>NA|NA|TRBV18|TRBJ1-2
TGTGCCAGCTCACCGATAAACAGGGAAAATGGCTACACCTTC
CASSPINRENGYTF
>NA|NA|TRBV4-1|TRBJ1-5
TGCGCCAGCAGCCGGGGAAGGGGACTAAATCAGCCCCAGCATTTT
CASSRGRGLNQPQHF
>NA|TRBD2|TRBV30|TRBJ2-1
TGTGCCTGGAACGGGCTAGCGGGTAGTGAGCAGTTCTTC
CAWNGLAGSEQFF
>NA|TRBD1|TRBV4-1|TRBJ1-2
TGCGCCAGCAGCCAAGTAGAGGACAGGGTTAACTATGGCTACACCTTC
CASSQVEDRVNYGYTF